The following is a T cell receptor (beta chain) sequence with its context. The entry originates in a study of blood T cell repertoires in COVID-19. Study-wide context: Some COVID-19 samples were acute and others convalescent; all came from the United States, Italy and Spain. PBMCs, B-cell-depleted T cells, or T cells provided the cDNA or gDNA that made up the material.

TCRdb keeps only in-frame clones here, not all; method: immunoSEQ multiplex PCR. The sample lists roughly 220,000 clones, around four fifths seen once, with 20% in the top ten. Trimming cost V 4 bases and J 8 bases; bases outside gene matches: 16. In germline, CDR1 is SGHRS, CDR2 YFSETQ. This CDR3 is 17 amino acids long. Sequencing was done on a sample of peripheral blood. The clonotype originates from a man aged 25 to 45 with active or convalescent COVID-19. The chain employs TRBV5-1 and TRBJ2-1; 9 positions agree with TRBD1. The CDR3 spells CASSATGGSARTDEQFF. The DNA for the CDR3 is TGCGCCAGCAGCGCCACAGGGGGCTCGGCCCGAACGGATGAGCAGTTCTTC.